This T cell receptor beta chain originates from a study of blood T cell repertoires in COVID-19. Overall study: Spain, Italy and the United States supplied samples that represented acute and convalescent COVID-19.

This CDR3 is 15 amino acids long. CDR1 MNHEY and CDR2 SVGAGI come from the germline V gene. V shed 8 bases, J shed 4 bases, and the junction held 4 bases outside the gene matches. The assay was immunoSEQ multiplex PCR, and TCRdb's table has in-frame clones only and misses some. This table holds approximately 200,000 clones, over 80% found once. Ages ranged from about 18 to 90 years, with residence in 24 US areas. Participants were placed into cohorts based on the clinical history they reported. The specimen sequenced was PBMCs or T cells enriched from blood (not recorded which). The rearrangement joins TRBV6-5 to TRBJ2-3, with TRBD2 identical over 15 bases. This TCR came from a man between 18 and 29 years old with acute COVID-19. CDR3 DNA sequence: TGTGCCAGCCGGGGACTAGCGGGAGGATCAGATACGCAGTATTTT. This encodes CASRGLAGGSDTQYF.